The table lists the clone carrying this T cell receptor (beta chain) with many counts. This sample is drawn from a study of human T cells and chemical hapten exposure. The CDR3 is 15 residues long. The ends lost 4 bases at V and 4 bases at J; junction bases unmatched: 6. In germline, CDR1 is MNHEY, CDR2 SMNVEV (reference sequence). This sample's time point: patch test 1, 2 weeks after DPC sensitization. This sample's treatment: therapeutic diphenylcyclopropenone sensitization with weekly scalp DPC. TCRdb called the RACE reads again in MiXCR, with one record for every CDR3 protein. The data show just over 80,000 distinct CDR3 sequences, approximately 11% seen once.

This receptor was obtained from a woman between 45 and 60 years old with alopecia areata. Some clones in this sample may be carry-over from other donors' samples. The rearrangement links TRBV27 to TRBJ2-3; 9 positions agree with TRBD1. This specimen consisted of whole blood, obtained in connection with sensitization to the hapten diphenylcyclopropenone (DPC). For the CDR3, the DNA is TGTGCCAGCAGTTCCCGGGACAGGGCCCCAGATACGCAGTATTTT. Protein: CASSSRDRAPDTQYF.